Listed here are 23 T cell receptor beta chains from one sample, sequenced in a study of cytomegalovirus exposure and HLA in healthy donors. With 60 Vbeta and 13 Jbeta primers, the PCR was carried out. The data were produced by immunoSEQ multiplex PCR, yet TCRdb's version contains in-frame clones alone and is incomplete. The specimen's table records over 100,000 clones. The source material was PBMCs. The receptors derive from a man aged 35 to 55 in good health and CMV-seropositive.

The chain carries TRBV7-8 and TRBJ2-2; D remains ambiguous. Germline CDR1 is SGHVS and CDR2 is FQNEAQ. V gave up 5 bases and J gave up 0 bases, with 7 bases separating them. The CDR3 covers 14 residues. The CDR3 nucleotides are TGTGCCAGCAGCCCTGACACGAACACCGGGGAGCTGTTTTTT. This gives the protein CASSPDTNTGELFF.

J is TRBJ1-5 and V is TRBV28; TRBD1 might be the D (5 bases). From germline, CDR1 is MDHEN and CDR2 SYDVKM. V lost 6 bases to trimming and J lost 5 bases, with 14 bases between them. The CDR3 runs to 14 residues. The CDR3 is CASREGATHQPQHF. The CDR3 DNA sequence: TGTGCCAGCAGAGAAGGGGCCACCCATCAGCCCCAGCATTTT.

The chain is built from TRBV5-1 and TRBJ2-7; TRBD2 matches 10 bases. Trimming took 3 bases from V and 6 from J; bases not matched to a gene: 18. This CDR3 is 18 amino acids long. Germline V lookup: CDR1 SGHRS, CDR2 YFSETQ. The DNA for the CDR3 is TGCGCCAGCAGCTCAAACTTTGGGACTAGCGCAAAAGGAGGCGAGCAGTACTTC. Translating it yields CASSSNFGTSAKGGEQYF.

The chain couples TRBV30 to TRBJ2-7, with 11 nucleotides matching TRBD2. The CDR3 contains 14 residues. Germline V gene lookup returns CDR1 GTSNPN and CDR2 SVGIG (reference sequence). Trimming removed 4 bases from V and 5 bases from J; junction bases left unmatched: 7. The CDR3 reads CAWIRLAGTNEQYF. In nucleotides, the CDR3 is TGTGCCTGGATTAGACTAGCGGGAACCAACGAGCAGTACTTC.

The chain couples TRBV4-3 to TRBJ2-2; 9 nucleotides match TRBD2. This CDR3 region has 19 residues. The germline V gene encodes CDR1 LGHNA and CDR2 YSLEER. J gave up 5 bases and V 0 bases, and 13 bases lay outside the gene matches. In nucleotides, the CDR3 is TGCGCCAGCAGCCAAGATATCGGGCGAGCGGGAGGTAGAACCGGGGAGCTGTTTTTT. Translation: CASSQDIGRAGGRTGELFF.

The chain is built from TRBV11-3 and TRBJ2-1; D is perhaps TRBD1 (6 bases). The CDR3 is made up of 15 amino acids. Germline CDR1 and CDR2: SGHNT and YENEEA. V lost 0 bases to trimming and J lost 6 bases, with 12 bases between them. The CDR3 protein is CASSLDLRGINEQFF. The CDR3 DNA reads TGTGCCAGCAGCTTAGATCTAAGGGGGATCAATGAGCAGTTCTTC.

Here the CDR3 DNA reads TGTGCCAGTAGTATAGGGACAGGGTTCCCTGAAGCTTTCTTT. This sequence encodes CASSIGTGFPEAFF. The V gene is TRBV19, the J gene TRBJ1-1, with 8 bases lining up with TRBD1. The V gene end was trimmed by 1 base and the J gene end by 6 bases; junction bases not matched to a gene: 4. Germline values: CDR1 LNHDA, CDR2 SQIVND (reference sequence). The CDR3 is 14 amino acids.

The J gene is TRBJ2-3, the V gene TRBV18; 7 nucleotides align to TRBD2. V trimming: 2 bases; J trimming: 5 bases; junction bases outside the gene matches: 4. Germline CDR1 is KGHSH and CDR2 is LQKENI. This CDR3 is built from 14 residues. The CDR3 sequence is CASSPGGSGDTQYF. The CDR3 nucleotides read TGTGCCAGCTCACCAGGCGGGAGTGGAGATACGCAGTATTTT.

The genes are TRBV5-5 and TRBJ2-5; possible D gene TRBD2, 6 bases. The J call may not be correct, given that the DNA end is closer to TRBJ2-7. Germline CDR1 reads SGHKS; CDR2 reads YYEKEE (reference sequence). The CDR3 length is 14 residues. CDR3 DNA: TGTGCCAGCCATAGCCGGGACTCTTCCTACGAGCAGTACTTC. This gives the protein CASHSRDSSYEQYF.

The V gene is TRBV5-6, the J gene TRBJ2-1, with 7 positions matching TRBD1. J lost 12 bases, V lost 1 base, and 19 bases had no gene match. The CDR3 is 17 residues long. Per germline, CDR1 SGHDT and CDR2 YYEEEE. CDR3 protein: CASSLNRGQLYNVGQFF. CDR3 sequence (DNA): TGTGCCAGCAGCTTGAACAGGGGACAACTCTACAATGTGGGGCAGTTCTTC.

The chain has TRBV11-2 and TRBJ2-7; D may be TRBD2 (6 bases). V gave up 5 bases and J gave up 6 bases, with 14 bases separating them. The germline gives CDR1 SGHAT, CDR2 FQNNGV. The CDR3 has 13 amino acids. CDR3 loop: CASSPTTRSEQYF. In DNA form, the CDR3 reads TGTGCCAGCAGCCCCACGACTAGATCCGAGCAGTACTTC.

The chain recombines TRBV7-6 with TRBJ2-1; 8 bases align to TRBD1. The CDR3 is 16 residues long. The germline V gene encodes CDR1 SGHVS and CDR2 FNYEAQ. Trimming took 5 bases from V and 0 from J; bases not matched to a gene: 6. The CDR3 is CASSSRQGSSYNEQFF. The CDR3 bases are TGTGCCAGCAGCAGCCGACAGGGGAGCTCCTACAATGAGCAGTTCTTC.

The chain combines TRBV6-5 with TRBJ1-1, with TRBD1 matching 7 bases. The V gene's germline CDR1 is MNHEY and CDR2 SVGAGI. Trimming removed 11 bases from V and 5 bases from J; junction bases left unmatched: 17. The CDR3 length is 15 residues. The chain's CDR3 is CAWYRGRGVRTEAFF. CDR3 bases: TGTGCCTGGTACCGAGGCAGGGGGGTTCGTACTGAAGCTTTCTTT.

The genes are TRBV10-3 and TRBJ2-2; weak D call: TRBD1 (6 bases). Germline loops: CDR1 ENHRY, CDR2 SYGVKD. The V and J ends lost 0 bases and 6 bases respectively, with 17 bases between them. The CDR3 covers 17 residues. CDR3 nucleotides: TGTGCCATCAGTGAGTCGATATTCGGCGCAGGGGCCGGGGAGCTGTTTTTT. This codes for CAISESIFGAGAGELFF.

The V and J genes are TRBV7-9 and TRBJ2-5; 10 bases agree with TRBD2. Germline V gene lookup returns CDR1 SEHNR and CDR2 FQNEAQ (reference sequence). This CDR3 has 16 residues. V lost 5 bases to trimming and J lost 2 bases; unmatched junction nucleotides: 8. The CDR3 nucleotides are TGTGCCAGCAGCATCCCTAGCGGGAGAGGGCAAGAGACCCAGTACTTC. This gives the protein CASSIPSGRGQETQYF.

This sequence joins TRBV4-2 and TRBJ1-1; TRBD1 agrees at 11 bases. In germline, CDR1 is LGHNA, CDR2 YNFKEQ. The CDR3 consists of 15 residues. With 4 bases clipped from V and 3 bases from J, the junction kept 4 bases outside the gene matches. The CDR3: CASSPGQGADTEAFF. CDR3 coding DNA: TGTGCCAGCAGCCCTGGACAGGGGGCTGACACTGAAGCTTTCTTT.

The chain couples TRBV4-2 to TRBJ2-7; TRBD2 matches 7 bases. Unmatched junction bases numbered 8, after V lost 3 bases and J lost 3 bases. The CDR3 is 15 residues long. Germline assignment: CDR1 LGHNA and CDR2 YNFKEQ. CDR3 protein: CASSQYDLADYEQYF. The CDR3 DNA is TGTGCCAGCAGCCAGTATGATCTAGCGGACTACGAGCAGTACTTC.

The chain joins TRBV28 to TRBJ1-6; D not certain. V was cut by 3 bases and J by 0 bases, with 15 bases left in between. CDR1 and CDR2 (germline): MDHEN, SYDVKM. CDR3 length: 18 residues. The CDR3, as DNA: TGTGCCAGCAGTTTCGGTAACAGTGGCAGCTCCTATAATTCACCCCTCCACTTT. Its translation: CASSFGNSGSSYNSPLHF.

This chain links TRBV28 with TRBJ1-2; 7 positions match TRBD1. CDR1 and CDR2 from the germline V gene are MDHEN and SYDVKM. The junction had 3 bases not matched to a gene; V was cut back by 5 bases and J by 6 bases. The CDR3 spans 12 residues. The CDR3 region is CASSQQGDGYTF. CDR3 bases: TGTGCCAGCAGTCAGCAGGGGGATGGCTACACCTTC.

The chain is built from TRBV29-1 and TRBJ1-2, with 8 bases matching TRBD1. CDR3 length equals 14 residues. The J segment lost 0 bases and the V segment lost 7 bases, leaving 7 bases of the junction unmatched. Per the germline V gene, CDR1 is SQVTM and CDR2 is ANQGSEA. For the CDR3, the DNA is TGCAGCGCCGACGCAGGGGGCGCTAACTATGGCTACACCTTC. Translating gives CSADAGGANYGYTF.

The chain links TRBV29-1 to TRBJ2-2; possible D gene TRBD2, 6 bases. Germline-derived CDR1 and CDR2 are SQVTM and ANQGSEA. The V end lost 5 bases, the J end lost 4 bases, and 20 bases lay between the germline ends. This CDR3 contains 16 residues. CDR3 in amino acids: CSVRSGSGSITGELFF. The CDR3 coding sequence is TGCAGCGTTCGTAGCGGCAGTGGGAGTATCACCGGGGAGCTGTTTTTT.

This rearrangement joins TRBV6-5 to TRBJ2-5; 11 positions match TRBD2. The CDR3 length is 16 residues. Trimming at V came to 3 bases and at J to 11 bases, leaving 14 bases not matched to a gene. From germline, CDR1 is MNHEY and CDR2 SVGAGI. CDR3 coding DNA: TGTGCCAGCAGTTATCTTGTAGCGGGAGGGCCTGGTGAGCAGTACTTC. Translating it yields CASSYLVAGGPGEQYF.

Points on this clone: The sample holds other DNA sequences that translate to the same CDR3. This sequence joins TRBV6-6 and TRBJ2-1; 9 nucleotides agree with TRBD1. V shed 6 bases and J 6 bases; nucleotides not matched to a gene: 9. Looked up from germline, CDR1 is MNHNY and CDR2 is SVGAGI (reference sequence). There are 15 residues in the CDR3. For the CDR3, the DNA is TGTGCCAGCAGCCCCTCGGGACAGGGCATCAATGAGCAGTTCTTC. Translating gives CASSPSGQGINEQFF.